A single sample is the source of the 2 T cell receptor beta chains below, sequenced in a study of shared T cell receptors in the human thymus. Generated by immunoSEQ multiplex PCR, the TCRdb table keeps only in-frame clones and is missing some. The sample consists of 500,000 to 850,000 clones, about 90% of them appearing once. These records were also assigned to another study, of human thymus T cells.

Sequencing used thymocytes. Receptors were obtained from a boy in the first two years of life with a congenital heart defect.

The J gene is TRBJ1-2, the V gene TRBV15; D might be TRBD1 (5 bases). This CDR3 has 16 residues. Trimming left V 0 bases short and J 0 bases short, with 11 bases between. The germline CDR1 and CDR2 sequences are LNHNV and YYDKDF (reference sequence). CDR3 sequence: CATSRDQGPANYGYTF. The CDR3 region has the DNA TGTGCCACCAGCAGAGACCAGGGCCCCGCTAACTATGGCTACACCTTC. Drawing the rest from reference TRBV15 and TRBJ1-2, the complete variable domain is DAMVIQNPRYQVTQFGKPVTLSCSQTLNHNVMYWYQQKSSQAPKLLFHYYDKDFNNEADTPDNFQSRRPNTSFCFLDIRSPGLGDTAMYLCATSRDQGPANYGYTFGSGTRLTVV.

The J gene is TRBJ2-5, the V gene TRBV29-1; TRBD1 matches 8 bases. The CDR3 is made up of 13 amino acids. The germline V gene has CDR1 SQVTM and CDR2 ANQGSEA. V gave up 4 bases and J gave up 5 bases; unmatched junction bases: 6. The CDR3 region is CSVGTGNMETQYF. In DNA form, the CDR3 reads TGCAGCGTTGGGACAGGGAATATGGAGACCCAGTACTTC.